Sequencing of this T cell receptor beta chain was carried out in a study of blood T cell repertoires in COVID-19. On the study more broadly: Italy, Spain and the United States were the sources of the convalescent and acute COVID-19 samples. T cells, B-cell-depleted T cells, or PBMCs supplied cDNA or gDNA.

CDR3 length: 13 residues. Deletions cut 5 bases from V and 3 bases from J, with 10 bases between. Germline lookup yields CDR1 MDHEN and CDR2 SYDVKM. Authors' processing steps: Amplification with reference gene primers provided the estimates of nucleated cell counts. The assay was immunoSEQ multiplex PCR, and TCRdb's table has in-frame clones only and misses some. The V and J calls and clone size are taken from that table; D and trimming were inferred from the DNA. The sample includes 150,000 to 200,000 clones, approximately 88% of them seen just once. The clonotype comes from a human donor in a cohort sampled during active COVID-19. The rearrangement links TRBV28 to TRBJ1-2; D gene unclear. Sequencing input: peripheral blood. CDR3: CASSLPGDYGYTF. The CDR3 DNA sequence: TGTGCCAGCAGTCTCCCCGGGGACTATGGCTACACCTTC.